This T cell receptor beta chain was sequenced during a study of blood T cell repertoires in COVID-19. At the level of the study: COVID-19 samples from acute and convalescent phases originated in the United States, Italy and Spain. T cells, B-cell-depleted T cells, or PBMCs provided the cDNA or gDNA that served as material.

V was shortened by 11 bases and J by 6 bases, with 21 bases between the two germline ends. CDR3 length: 14 residues. The germline V gene has CDR1 MNHEY and CDR2 SMNVEV (reference sequence). In the authors' methods: Nucleated cell number was recorded as an estimate derived from reference gene primer amplification. Assay: immunoSEQ multiplex PCR; the TCRdb copy retains only in-frame clones and omits some. V, J and clone size are taken as reported in that table, and D and trimming were inferred from the DNA itself. Here the sample spans around 58,000 clones, 88% being singletons. The sample comprised peripheral blood. The chain joins TRBV27 to TRBJ2-3; D possibly corresponds to TRBD2 (6 bases). The source of this sequence is a human donor in a cohort sampled during active COVID-19. CDR3 in DNA: TGTGCCGGCCGGGAATCTGGGACTTCGGATACGCAGTATTTT. This translates into CAGRESGTSDTQYF.